Given below is one T cell receptor (beta chain) in context. Which antigen it targets is not known. Nothing much larger sits one base from this clone, and base qualities are not available. This record comes from a study of Graves' ophthalmopathy and Graves' hyperthyroidism (dated by TCRdb to 2016 to 2019). For context, the study as a whole: Hyperthyroidism was defined as stable when no progression to ophthalmopathy occurred within 18 months of follow-up. To explore V-J signatures that distinguish ophthalmopathy from hyperthyroidism, a discovery set of more than 90 patients was enrolled, made up of more than 40 with ophthalmopathy and 57 with stable hyperthyroidism. In total, 135 blood samples were TCR-sequenced: 40 to 45 ophthalmopathy, 75 hyperthyroidism and approximately 17 hyperthyroidism-to-ophthalmopathy patients. In over 5 hyperthyroidism patients, the T-cell repertoire of thyroid tissue was compared with the T-cell repertoire of blood. An independent validation cohort comprised fewer than 20 hyperthyroidism patients and 15 to 17 patients who later progressed from hyperthyroidism to ophthalmopathy. After sampling, hyperthyroidism patients received methimazole starting at 30 mg daily, and ophthalmopathy patients received high-dose intravenous methylprednisolone. The study used signatures of the TCR beta repertoire to tell Graves' ophthalmopathy apart from Graves' hyperthyroidism and to predict which patients would progress to ophthalmopathy.

General conclusions and limits of the study: In cross-validation, the 13-signature model distinguished ophthalmopathy from stable hyperthyroidism with approximately 90% sensitivity and around 84% specificity, while in the test set the corresponding values were 80% and 75%. In validation, the model predicted ophthalmopathy progression with 55% to 71% sensitivity and around 72% specificity; roughly 12 predicted patients were CT-confirmed with GO in a median of around 6.5 months. Sample size was not predetermined statistically, and investigators were not blinded to group allocation. Most expanded thyroid clonotypes with a frequency above 0.001 also appeared in blood, which suggests that blood repertoires may reflect the immune response in the thyroid.

Hyperthyroidism patients were newly diagnosed, with disease duration under 2 months, and aged 18 to 65 years. Patients with other autoimmune diseases, uncontrolled infections, pregnancy or lactation were excluded. Diagnosis relied on clinical symptoms, serum thyroxine, TRAb, thyroid ultrasound and orbital computed tomography. Total RNA was extracted using Trizol reagent, and RNA quality was checked on an Agilent 2100 Bioanalyzer. The CDR3 numbers 18 residues from cysteine through phenylalanine. Only the CDR3 DNA is retained, 54 bases long and in frame from the first base. V loses 8 bases at its end and J loses 1 base; junction bases beyond the gene matches: 11. In the germline V gene, CDR1 corresponds to SGHVS and CDR2 to FQNEAQ. For repertoire sequencing, TCR beta CDR3 regions were amplified from RNA transcripts. The first round of RT-PCR was done with HTBI primers and the Qiagen OneStep RT-PCR kit, and was followed by a second round of multiplex PCR, then size selection and purification. Libraries were sequenced paired-end with 100 bp reads on an Illumina HiSeq2000. From the authors' description of their analysis: SOAPnuke was used to process the reads, throwing out any read that had adapters, had uncalled bases, had a mean Phred below 15, or lacked an exact constant-primer or identifier match. COPE v1.2.5 was used to merge high-quality paired reads. Clonotypes were defined as unique nucleotide sequences and were aligned to IMGT TRB V, D and J references using MiTCR v1.1. The analysis was limited to V-J combinations with a frequency above 0.0001, which together covered 99.2% of repertoires. For each V-J combination, a TCR clonal expansion and chaos score was defined as F50 clonal expansion divided by the chaos observed in the TCRdist matrix. Welch's t-statistics and random forest were used to narrow the features down to around twelve V-J combinations, which were then fed into a naive Bayes classifier. The similarity between thyroid and blood repertoires was quantified using the Morisita-Horn index. TCRdb passed the public sequencing reads through fastp at Q25 and MiXCR, retaining productive beta sequences. Each CDR3 protein appears once, grouped with its most common genes and DNA. In this record, the V and J calls reflect TCRdb's handling and not the investigators' own analysis. This sample lists around 1,200,000 distinct CDR3 sequences; 36% were detected once. The ten largest clones represent 11% of the sample.

The chain uses TRBV7-8 and TRBJ2-7; 16 bases in between match TRBD2. Input material: peripheral blood or thyroid tissue (not recorded which). This clonotype was sampled from an adult man with Graves' hyperthyroidism. The CDR3 protein: CASVPRGTSGRGSYEQYF. The bases read TGTGCCAGCGTTCCCCGGGGGACTAGCGGGAGGGGATCCTACGAGCAGTACTTC.